The 12 T cell receptor beta chains presented below share a single source sample, sequenced in a study of technical replicates of blood from several donors. The protocol was immunoSEQ multiplex PCR, while the TCRdb copy is restricted to in-frame clones and leaves out a portion. Among about 83,000 clones listed, just under 95% were seen once. The sequenced sample was T cells isolated from PBMCs. All receptors come from a human donor in good health.

The chain employs TRBV29-1 and TRBJ2-3; no firm D call. The length of the CDR3 is 13 residues. V lost 5 bases to trimming and J lost 3 bases, with 12 bases between them. Germline V gene sequence: CDR1 SQVTM, CDR2 ANQGSEA. Written as DNA, the CDR3 is TGCAGCGTTAATAAACTTTCAACAGATACGCAGTATTTT. It translates to CSVNKLSTDTQYF.

The CDR3 spells CASSLEDRDSGNTIYF. In DNA, the CDR3 is TGCGCCAGCAGCCTCGAGGACAGGGACTCTGGAAACACCATATATTTT. The chain recombines TRBV4-1 with TRBJ1-3; 8 positions agree with TRBD1. Germline-derived CDR1 and CDR2 are MGHRA and YSYEKL. The trim removed 4 bases at V and 0 bases at J, leaving 5 bases unmatched. CDR3 length: 16 residues.

The chain joins TRBV7-3 to TRBJ1-4; 7 bases map to TRBD1. Germline CDR1 reads SGHTA; CDR2 reads FQGTGA. The CDR3 spans 15 residues. V shed 5 bases, J shed 4 bases, and the junction held 7 bases outside the gene matches. Here the CDR3 reads CASSLDRDDNEKLFF. For the CDR3, the DNA is TGTGCCAGCAGCCTCGACAGGGACGATAATGAAAAACTGTTTTTT.

This rearrangement joins TRBV21-1 to TRBJ2-2; the D segment call TRBD1 is taken from the table without a DNA check. TRBV21-1 counts as a pseudogene. CDR3 length: 21 amino acids. Here the CDR3 reads CASSKFRRVLPAFSNTGELFF. The CDR3 coding sequence is TGTGCCAGCAGCAAATTCCGCAGGGTTTTACCAGCATTCTCGAACACCGGGGAGCTGTTTTTT.

The chain has TRBV2 and TRBJ2-7, with 7 nucleotides matching TRBD1. The CDR3 loop spans 13 amino acids. The V gene's germline CDR1 is SNHLY and CDR2 FYNNEI. The ends lost 7 bases at V and 5 bases at J; junction bases unmatched: 8. CDR3 protein: CASMQEGGDEQYF. The DNA for the CDR3 is TGTGCCAGCATGCAAGAAGGGGGCGACGAGCAGTACTTC.

V usage is TRBV9 and J usage is TRBJ2-7; D uncertain. The CDR3 is made up of 12 amino acids. Germline V CDR1 and CDR2: SGDLS, YYNGEE. V was trimmed by 4 bases and J by 2 bases, leaving 7 bases between them. CDR3 in amino acids: CASSTTPYEQYF. Written as DNA, the CDR3 is TGTGCCAGCAGCACAACCCCCTACGAGCAGTACTTC.

The chain employs TRBV19 and TRBJ1-2; tentative D call: TRBD1 (6 bases). Germline CDR1 reads LNHDA; CDR2 reads SQIVND (reference sequence). This CDR3 is built from 15 residues. V lost 7 bases and J 0 bases, leaving 15 bases between the germline ends. In nucleotides, the CDR3 is TGTGCCAGTACCCCGCGCCCAGGGGCTAACTATGGCTACACCTTC. Translated, it gives CASTPRPGANYGYTF.

The chain employs TRBV19 and TRBJ1-3; D is unresolved. V was shortened by 7 bases and J by 0 bases, with 10 bases between the two germline ends. The germline gives CDR1 LNHDA, CDR2 SQIVND (reference sequence). The CDR3 totals 14 residues. CDR3 nucleotide sequence: TGTGCCAGTACAGGAACCCACTCTGGAAACACCATATATTTT. This translates into CASTGTHSGNTIYF.

This rearrangement joins TRBV5-1 to TRBJ1-1, with 9 bases aligning to TRBD1. Germline V gene sequence: CDR1 SGHRS, CDR2 YFSETQ. This CDR3 is built from 14 residues. J gave up 7 bases and V 4 bases, and 8 bases lay outside the gene matches. The CDR3 sequence is CASSQIPGQGEAFF. As DNA, the CDR3 is TGCGCCAGCAGCCAGATTCCGGGACAGGGTGAAGCTTTCTTT.

This clone has just one count. The chain uses TRBV7-6 and TRBJ1-3; tentatively, D is TRBD1 (5 bases). CDR1 is SGHVS, CDR2 FNYEAQ, per germline. The length of the CDR3 is 13 residues. Deletions cut 2 bases from V and 6 bases from J, with 8 bases between. This CDR3 is CASSLTGSNTIYF. The CDR3 nucleotides are TGTGCCAGCAGCTTAACAGGTTCAAACACCATATATTTT.

CDR3 in DNA: TGTGCCAGCAGCTTGGAGTTACCTTCCTACAATGAGCAGTTCTTC. This translates into CASSLELPSYNEQFF. The chain links TRBV6-5 to TRBJ2-1; no clear D. This CDR3 has 15 amino acids. CDR1 is MNHEY and CDR2 is SVGAGI in the germline V gene. With 6 bases removed from V and 1 base from J, the gap between germline ends came to 13 bases.

The rearrangement uses TRBV7-9 and TRBJ1-5; D may be TRBD1 (5 bases). The germline V and J ends were trimmed by 3 bases and 6 bases, with 12 bases remaining between them. The CDR3 is 14 amino acids. Germline lookup yields CDR1 SEHNR and CDR2 FQNEAQ (reference sequence). The CDR3 nucleotides read TGTGCCAGCAGCTTGGGGGGGGGTGTTCAGCCCCAGCATTTT. This gives the protein CASSLGGGVQPQHF.